This T cell receptor (beta chain) emerged from a study of PD-1 blockade in classical Hodgkin lymphoma. Only one count was recorded for this clone. No antigen is known for it. Time point of the sample: newly diagnosed, previously untreated cHL patient sample. Comparison PBMCs came from previously untreated, newly diagnosed classical Hodgkin lymphoma patients. Profiling relied on immunoSEQ multiplex PCR, and the TCRdb table lists in-frame clones only, not all of them. The sample consists of more than 20,000 clones, around 94% of them appearing once. Germline loops: CDR1 MNHEY, CDR2 SVGAGI. This CDR3 comprises 13 residues. Trimming left V 11 bases short and J 1 base short, with 15 bases between. Whole-study findings and limits: Before treatment, TCR diversity in newly diagnosed patients was reportedly lower than in healthy donors. The repertoire differences lack a defined cause, possibly disease activity or prior therapy.

The chain employs TRBV6-5 and TRBJ2-7, with D possibly being TRBD1 or TRBD2 (5 bases each). The TCR was taken from a human donor with classical Hodgkin lymphoma. Sequencing was performed on peripheral blood mononuclear cells (PBMCs). In nucleotides, the CDR3 is TGTGCCGTTCGAGCCGGGGCGTCCTACGAGCAGTACTTC. Its translation: CAVRAGASYEQYF.